These 20 T cell receptor beta chains share one sample of origin, sequenced in a study of regulatory T cells in long-lasting Graves disease. Time point meaning: newly diagnosed GD, antithyroid drugs for less than 3 months. Following extraction of RNA from PBMCs, that RNA was used to make the TCR library. iRepertoire HTBI primers and Arm-PCR of CDR3 regions built TCR beta libraries. TCRdb analysed the multiplex PCR reads with MiXCR anew, one entry per CDR3 protein. The table lists roughly 400,000 distinct CDR3 sequences, around 16% of them singletons, with approximately 7.8% in the top ten. The same data also contributed to another study, on T cells in Graves' hyperthyroidism and ophthalmopathy.

Sample: peripheral blood mononuclear cells (PBMCs), taken at new diagnosis, from a patient treated with antithyroid drugs. The receptors derive from a woman between 40 and 50 years old with Graves disease.

This clonotype occurred a few times. This chain joins TRBV28 and TRBJ2-1; D possibly corresponds to TRBD1 (6 bases). Germline-derived CDR1 and CDR2 are MDHEN and SYDVKM. V shed 8 bases and J shed 6 bases, with 11 bases lying between them. This CDR3 has 12 residues. The DNA of the CDR3 is TGTGCCAGCCAGGGGACCCCCAATGAGCAGTTCTTC. This encodes CASQGTPNEQFF.

This clonotype came up many times. The V gene is TRBV12-3 or TRBV12-4, the J gene TRBJ1-3; D not certain. The CDR3 covers 14 residues. V was cut by 7 bases and J by 1 base, with 11 bases left in between. The CDR3 DNA reads as TGTGCCAGCACCCCCCAGGCGTCTGGAAACACCATATATTTT. This gives the protein CASTPQASGNTIYF.

This rearrangement joins TRBV5-1 to TRBJ2-7; 10 bases are a match to TRBD2. The end of the DNA is better explained by TRBJ2-3, so the J call may be wrong. CDR1 is SGHRS and CDR2 is YFSETQ in the germline V gene. This CDR3 is 15 amino acids long. The CDR3 bases are TGCGCCAGCAGCTCGACTAGCGGGTGGTCAGATACGCAGTATTTT. The encoded protein is CASSSTSGWSDTQYF.

This chain joins TRBV13 and TRBJ2-5; 9 positions match TRBD1. CDR3 size: 15 residues. Germline CDR1 PRHDT, CDR2 FYEKMQ (reference sequence). V was clipped by 2 bases and J by 4 bases; unmatched bases: 5. CDR3 region: CASSLILDRGETQYF. As DNA, the CDR3 is TGTGCCAGCAGCTTAATACTGGACAGGGGAGAGACCCAGTACTTC. Full variable domain (missing parts from reference TRBV13 and TRBJ2-5): AAGVIQSPRHLIKEKRETATLKCYPIPRHDTVYWYQQGPGQDPQFLISFYEKMQSDKGSIPDRFSAQQFSDYHSELNMSSLELGDSALYFCASSLILDRGETQYFGPGTRLLVL.

The V gene is TRBV13, the J gene TRBJ2-1; a weak D match, TRBD2 (7 bases). Trimming pared 3 bases from V and 8 bases from J, leaving 11 bases between. This CDR3 is built from 13 residues. CDR1 and CDR2 (germline): PRHDT, FYEKMQ (reference sequence). The CDR3: CASSFRGADEQFF. The CDR3, as DNA: TGTGCCAGCAGCTTTCGGGGGGCCGATGAGCAGTTCTTC. The whole variable domain, remainder taken from reference TRBV13 and TRBJ2-1, is AAGVIQSPRHLIKEKRETATLKCYPIPRHDTVYWYQQGPGQDPQFLISFYEKMQSDKGSIPDRFSAQQFSDYHSELNMSSLELGDSALYFCASSFRGADEQFFGPGTRLTVL.

This clonotype was seen many times. The genes are TRBV27 and TRBJ2-2; D unresolved. The germline V gene encodes CDR1 MNHEY and CDR2 SMNVEV (reference sequence). This CDR3 is built from 14 residues. V lost 5 bases and J lost 3, with 10 bases in between. The CDR3 loop reads CASSETPDTGELFF. The CDR3 region has the DNA TGTGCCAGCAGTGAGACACCGGACACCGGGGAGCTGTTTTTT.

This clonotype was recorded at least ten times. V is TRBV5-1 and J is TRBJ2-3; D gene uncertain. The CDR3 is 14 amino acids. Trimming stripped 6 bases from V and 6 bases from J, with 17 bases between. The germline V gene has CDR1 SGHRS and CDR2 YFSETQ. The CDR3 sequence: CASTDGLTLDTQYF. The CDR3 DNA is TGCGCCAGCACAGACGGATTGACTTTGGATACGCAGTATTTT.

This clonotype was recorded at least ten times. The chain has TRBV27 and TRBJ2-3; possible D gene TRBD2, 6 bases. The CDR3 totals 16 residues. The ends were cut back, 6 bases at V and 8 bases at J, with 24 bases in the middle. CDR1 is MNHEY and CDR2 is SMNVEV in the germline V gene (reference sequence). Here the CDR3 DNA reads TGTGCCAGCAGGAATTTAGGCTACGACGTGGAGGGTACGCAGTATTTT. It specifies CASRNLGYDVEGTQYF.

This clonotype was counted at least ten times. This rearrangement joins TRBV6-5 to TRBJ1-5; a weak D match, TRBD1 (5 bases). The CDR3 runs to 14 residues. The V and J ends lost 2 bases and 5 bases respectively, with 10 bases between them. The germline CDR1 and CDR2 sequences are MNHEY and SVGAGI. Written as DNA, the CDR3 is TGTGCCAGCAGTTACGTCCAGGGTGATCAGCCCCAGCATTTT. Translation: CASSYVQGDQPQHF.

This clonotype has a count of ten or more. The genes are TRBV2 and TRBJ2-7; D is possibly TRBD2 (5 bases). Germline-derived CDR1 and CDR2 are SNHLY and FYNNEI. CDR3 length equals 15 residues. V was shortened by 8 bases and J by 0 bases, with 17 bases between the two germline ends. CDR3 DNA: TGTGCCAGCCGGTCGACTATGGGGAGCTCCTACGAGCAGTACTTC. Encoded protein: CASRSTMGSSYEQYF.

This chain connects TRBV6-1 to TRBJ2-1; D possibly corresponds to TRBD1 (6 bases). CDR1 is MNHNS, CDR2 SASEGT, per germline. This CDR3 has 13 residues. The V end was cut by 8 bases, the J end by 9 bases, with 17 bases between. Here the CDR3 reads CASRAGVGGEQFF. The CDR3 DNA reads as TGTGCCAGCCGGGCAGGGGTAGGTGGTGAGCAGTTCTTC.

This clonotype was observed many times. CDR3 DNA: TGTGCCAGCAACCCGGGAGGGTTCAACAATGAGCAGTTCTTC. Translated, it gives CASNPGGFNNEQFF. The chain recombines TRBV2 with TRBJ2-1; TRBD2 agrees at 8 bases. This CDR3 contains 14 residues. The germline CDR1 and CDR2 sequences are SNHLY and FYNNEI. Trimming removed 7 bases from V and 5 bases from J; junction bases left unmatched: 7.

To note about this clonotype: It may be a read error: a sequence one base away is much more abundant. The V call is TRBV20-1, the J call TRBJ2-1, with 8 bases aligning to TRBD1. Germline CDR1 is DFQATT and CDR2 is SNEGSKA (reference sequence). The CDR3 has 15 residues. The DNA for the CDR3 is TGCAGTGCTAGAGATCGGGGGACAGGAGACAATCAGCAGTTCTTC. Translation gives CSARDRGTGDNQQFF.

This clonotype has a handful of counts. This could be a read error, since a much larger clone is one nucleotide away. The genes are TRBV11-2 and TRBJ2-7; 8 bases align to TRBD1. The germline gives CDR1 SGHAT, CDR2 FQNNGV. The CDR3 is 17 amino acids. The junction had 13 bases not matched to a gene; V was cut back by 4 bases and J by 2 bases. CDR3 DNA: TGTGCCAGCAGCTCCGGGTGGAAGGGGACAGGTACCTACGAGCAGTACTTC. It specifies CASSSGWKGTGTYEQYF.

This clonotype was seen a few times. As DNA, the CDR3 is TGCAGTGCTAGAGCGGGGGGGCAGAACTATGGCTACACCTTC. This codes for CSARAGGQNYGYTF. The chain combines TRBV20-1 with TRBJ1-2; D perhaps matches TRBD1 (6 bases). This CDR3 is 14 amino acids long. Trimming took off 1 base at V and 2 bases at J, with 11 bases between the two ends. CDR1 DFQATT and CDR2 SNEGSKA come from the germline V gene (reference sequence).

This clonotype was seen repeatedly, ten times or more. The chain links TRBV7-8 to TRBJ1-1; D call uncertain. Germline V gene lookup returns CDR1 SGHVS and CDR2 FQNEAQ. There are 15 residues in the CDR3. V was trimmed by 7 bases and J by 1 base, leaving 16 bases between them. The CDR3 DNA is TGTGCCAGCACCCCTTGGGCAAGTACGAACACTGAAGCTTTCTTT. It encodes CASTPWASTNTEAFF.

This clonotype was counted at least ten times. This sequence joins TRBV7-9 and TRBJ2-5; maybe TRBD2 (6 bases). The CDR3 contains 14 residues. Germline lookup yields CDR1 SEHNR and CDR2 FQNEAQ (reference sequence). Trimming cost V 1 base and J 1 base, with 7 bases left between them. The CDR3, as DNA: TGTGCCAGCAGCTTAGGCGGGACCCAAGAGACCCAGTACTTC. Translating gives CASSLGGTQETQYF.

Within the sample, this clonotype is medium-sized. The genes are TRBV7-2 and TRBJ2-5, with a possible D match to TRBD1 (6 bases). The CDR3 length is 15 residues. The ends were cut back, 5 bases at V and 2 bases at J, with 15 bases in the middle. Germline lookup yields CDR1 SGHTA and CDR2 FQGNSA. CDR3 in DNA: TGTGCCAGCAGCCCGGCCGGGACACAACAAGAGACCCAGTACTTC. Amino acid sequence: CASSPAGTQQETQYF.

V usage is TRBV28 and J usage is TRBJ2-1; possible D gene TRBD1, 7 bases. This CDR3 comprises 15 residues. CDR1 and CDR2 from the germline V gene are MDHEN and SYDVKM. The V gene lost 7 bases and the J gene lost 7 bases, with 20 bases spanning the gap. This CDR3 reads CASTAGQPGSNEQFF. The CDR3 DNA reads TGTGCCAGCACCGCGGGACAGCCCGGATCAAATGAGCAGTTCTTC.

This clonotype occurred many times. The genes are TRBV10-2 and TRBJ1-5; D unclear. V lost 2 bases to trimming and J lost 7 bases, with 12 bases between them. The germline V gene encodes CDR1 WSHSY and CDR2 SAAADI. This CDR3 has 14 residues. The CDR3 nucleotides are TGCGCCAGCAGTGAGCAGACGGCCTCGCAGCCCCAGCATTTT. Protein product: CASSEQTASQPQHF.